There are a few counts of the clone carrying this TCR beta chain. The antigen is undetermined. This sample stems from a study of T cells after yellow fever vaccination. Points from the study as a whole: Reappearance after the booster was seen for most primary-vaccination clones, at 96% CD4 and roughly 90% CD8.

V was trimmed by 0 bases and J by 4 bases, leaving 16 bases between them. Germline CDR1 reads SGHRS; CDR2 reads YFSETQ. This CDR3 spans 16 amino acids. Each CDR3 protein gets one entry after TCRdb re-called the 5' RACE reads with MiXCR. Here the sample spans about 500,000 distinct CDR3 sequences, about a sixth being singletons. This rearrangement joins TRBV5-1 to TRBJ1-1, with D perhaps matching TRBD1 (5 bases). This TCR came from a man younger than 30 who received the YFV17D yellow fever vaccine. This material consisted of PBMCs, taken 4 to 5 days after the first yellow fever vaccination. CDR3 nucleotide sequence: TGCGCCAGCAGCTTGGTGTCAGGGCCCGGGGGCACTGAAGCTTTCTTT. It translates to CASSLVSGPGGTEAFF.